One and the same sample provided the 23 T cell receptor beta chains below, sequenced in a study of blood T cell repertoires in COVID-19. Libraries were prepared by immunoSEQ multiplex PCR; TCRdb keeps only in-frame clonotypes and omits some of them. The top ten hold under 3% of the sample, which has roughly 300,000 clones, approximately 81% seen once. Sequencing was performed on peripheral blood. The receptors originated from a woman aged 55-69 years with active or convalescent COVID-19.

V usage is TRBV3-1 (or the pseudogene TRBV3-2) and J usage is TRBJ2-1; 10 bases agree with TRBD2. Trimming took 1 base from V and 6 from J; bases not matched to a gene: 0. Germline V gene data show CDR1 as LGHDT and CDR2 as YNNKEL (reference sequence). This CDR3 has 14 amino acids. The CDR3 DNA sequence: TGTGCCAGCAGCCAAGCTAGCGGGGGCAATGAGCAGTTCTTC. Protein product: CASSQASGGNEQFF.

CDR3 sequence reads: CASSILGRWASDHNEQFF. DNA of the CDR3: TGTGCCAGTAGTATCTTAGGTCGGTGGGCTAGCGACCACAATGAGCAGTTCTTC. The chain employs TRBV19 and TRBJ2-1; possible D gene TRBD2, 6 bases. This CDR3 spans 18 amino acids. Germline V gene lookup returns CDR1 LNHDA and CDR2 SQIVND (reference sequence). V lost 3 bases and J 5 bases, leaving 23 bases between the germline ends.

This clone appeared a few times. The chain couples TRBV6-2 or TRBV6-3 to TRBJ1-3, with TRBD1 as a possible D gene (5 bases). The CDR3 length is 15 residues. Germline V gives CDR1 MNHEY, CDR2 SVGEGT. The V gene lost 5 bases and the J gene lost 4 bases, with 15 bases spanning the gap. DNA of the CDR3: TGTGCCAGCAGTGACAGTCCGGGCGCCGGAAACACCATATATTTT. It is translated as CASSDSPGAGNTIYF.

The chain's CDR3 is CASSPGTNSYNEQFF. The CDR3 DNA reads as TGTGCCAGCAGTCCCGGGACTAACTCCTACAATGAGCAGTTCTTC. V usage is TRBV7-2 and J usage is TRBJ2-1; TRBD2 matches at 7 bases. With V trimmed by 6 bases and J by 0 bases, 5 bases remained unmatched. CDR3 length equals 15 residues. Germline CDR1 reads SGHTA; CDR2 reads FQGNSA.

V and J are TRBV6-5 and TRBJ1-4, with D possibly matching TRBD1 (6 bases). Germline assignment: CDR1 MNHEY and CDR2 SVGAGI. The CDR3 is made up of 14 amino acids. The V end was cut by 6 bases, the J end by 4 bases, with 12 bases between. The CDR3 sequence is CASSQGGGNEKLFF. The CDR3 coding sequence is TGTGCCAGCAGCCAAGGGGGTGGTAATGAAAAACTGTTTTTT.

This rearrangement joins TRBV2 to TRBJ1-5; D unclear. Germline assignment: CDR1 SNHLY and CDR2 FYNNEI. Trimming took 5 bases from V and 0 from J, leaving 11 bases between them. The CDR3 consists of 15 residues. The CDR3 bases are TGTGCCAGCAGTCAGGACGGACTTAGCAATCAGCCCCAGCATTTT. As protein: CASSQDGLSNQPQHF.

V gene TRBV4-2 combines with J gene TRBJ1-1; D gene unclear. Trimming removed 4 bases from V and 4 bases from J, with 10 bases in between. The CDR3 has 13 residues. Germline values: CDR1 LGHNA, CDR2 YNFKEQ. Written as DNA, the CDR3 is TGTGCCAGCAGCCCCGCCCCCGGCACTGAAGCTTTCTTT. Translating gives CASSPAPGTEAFF.

This clone was observed a single time. The V gene is TRBV7-3, the J gene TRBJ1-1; D remains unclear. Trimming took 5 bases from V and 3 from J, leaving 10 bases between them. CDR3 size: 13 residues. The germline gives CDR1 SGHTA, CDR2 FQGTGA. CDR3 in DNA: TGTGCCAGCAGCCCAAATACGGACACTGAAGCTTTCTTT. Translated, it gives CASSPNTDTEAFF.

The V and J genes are TRBV24-1 and TRBJ1-1; 7 bases match TRBD1. V trimming: 0 bases; J trimming: 0 bases; junction bases outside the gene matches: 3. CDR1 is KGHDR and CDR2 is SFDVKD in the germline V gene. The CDR3 sequence is 16 residues long. CDR3 sequence reads: CATSDLGDSLNTEAFF. As DNA, the CDR3 is TGTGCCACCAGTGATTTGGGGGACAGCTTGAACACTGAAGCTTTCTTT.

In this sample, this clone turned up many times. The chain joins TRBV19 to TRBJ1-5, with D tentatively TRBD1 (5 bases). From germline, CDR1 is LNHDA and CDR2 SQIVND (reference sequence). V was shortened by 7 bases and J by 7 bases, with 17 bases between the two germline ends. The CDR3 is 14 residues long. The CDR3 spells CASKRADGGQPQHF. The CDR3 DNA follows: TGTGCCAGTAAAAGGGCGGACGGGGGACAGCCCCAGCATTTT.

The gene calls are TRBV7-9 and TRBJ1-6; 10 nucleotides line up with TRBD1. The CDR3 extends over 14 amino acids. The ends lost 5 bases at V and 9 bases at J; junction bases unmatched: 4. Germline CDR1 SEHNR, CDR2 FQNEAQ (reference sequence). The CDR3 reads CASSLDRGPSPLHF. The DNA for the CDR3 is TGTGCCAGCAGCCTCGACAGGGGGCCTTCACCCCTCCACTTT.

This chain uses TRBV7-9 with TRBJ2-5; D is possibly TRBD1 (5 bases). V was cut by 1 base and J by 4 bases, with 10 bases left in between. Germline-derived CDR1 and CDR2 are SEHNR and FQNEAQ (reference sequence). The CDR3 loop spans 14 amino acids. CDR3 bases: TGTGCCAGCAGCTTAGAAACAGGAGTAGAGACCCAGTACTTC. Its translation: CASSLETGVETQYF.

The chain is built from TRBV7-9 and TRBJ1-1; no clear D gene. The CDR3 length is 14 residues. CDR1 SEHNR and CDR2 FQNEAQ come from the germline V gene (reference sequence). Trimming took off 4 bases at V and 4 bases at J, with 13 bases between the two ends. The CDR3 coding sequence is TGTGCCAGCAGCTCTATAGGGCGGGGCACTGAAGCTTTCTTT. The encoded protein is CASSSIGRGTEAFF.

The V gene is TRBV6-7, the J gene TRBJ2-7; 7 nucleotides match TRBD1. TRBV6-7 has ORF status, its function being uncertain. CDR3 size: 15 residues. The V and J ends lost 0 bases and 3 bases, in that order; junction bases with no gene match: 5. This CDR3 is CASSYSLGQLYEQYF. CDR3 in DNA: TGTGCCAGCAGTTACTCCCTGGGACAGCTCTACGAGCAGTACTTC.

This sequence joins TRBV5-1 and TRBJ2-1; 14 bases map to TRBD2. The CDR3 spans 16 residues. The germline V gene encodes CDR1 SGHRS and CDR2 YFSETQ. Trimming cost V 3 bases and J 4 bases; bases outside gene matches: 3. CDR3 residues: CASSSRTSGGYNEQFF. For the CDR3, the DNA is TGCGCCAGCAGCTCCCGGACTAGCGGGGGGTACAATGAGCAGTTCTTC.

V usage is TRBV2 and J usage is TRBJ1-2; D gene uncertain. This CDR3 has 12 amino acids. V lost 4 bases and J 2 bases, leaving 5 bases between the germline ends. Germline assignment: CDR1 SNHLY and CDR2 FYNNEI. CDR3 sequence reads: CASSGGNYGYTF. As DNA, the CDR3 is TGTGCCAGCAGTGGAGGGAACTATGGCTACACCTTC.

V gene TRBV4-1 combines with J gene TRBJ1-1; the D is unclear. Germline CDR1 reads MGHRA; CDR2 reads YSYEKL. The ends were cut back, 4 bases at V and 4 bases at J, with 13 bases in the middle. This CDR3 region has 14 residues. In DNA, the CDR3 is TGCGCCAGCAGCCTCGGTTCGCCGAGCACTGAAGCTTTCTTT. Encoded protein: CASSLGSPSTEAFF.

The chain couples TRBV5-1 to TRBJ1-1; weak D call: TRBD1 (5 bases). There are 14 residues in the CDR3. With 4 bases removed from V and 0 bases from J, the gap between germline ends came to 10 bases. Per the germline V gene, CDR1 is SGHRS and CDR2 is YFSETQ. CDR3 region: CASSTGHMNTEAFF. The CDR3 DNA reads as TGCGCCAGCAGCACAGGACACATGAACACTGAAGCTTTCTTT. Based on the CDR3 plus reference TRBV5-1 and TRBJ1-1, the full variable domain is KAGVTQTPRYLIKTRGQQVTLSCSPISGHRSVSWYQQTPGQGLQFLFEYFSETQRNKGNFPGRFSGRQFSNSRSEMNVSTLELGDSALYLCASSTGHMNTEAFFGQGTRLTVV.

The chain couples TRBV6-2 or TRBV6-3 to TRBJ1-1; D unresolved. The V gene lost 2 bases and the J gene lost 5 bases, with 9 bases spanning the gap. CDR1 and CDR2 (germline): MNHEY, SVGEGT. The CDR3 is 13 amino acids. The DNA for the CDR3 is TGTGCCAGCAGTTACGAGGTGCGGACTGAAGCTTTCTTT. It is translated as CASSYEVRTEAFF.

The rearrangement uses TRBV10-3 and TRBJ1-2; 8 nucleotides line up with TRBD1. The CDR3 runs 16 residues. The V gene end was trimmed by 7 bases and the J gene end by 3 bases; junction bases not matched to a gene: 13. The germline V gene encodes CDR1 ENHRY and CDR2 SYGVKD. The CDR3 loop is CAITSNRGKRDYGYTF. CDR3 nucleotides: TGTGCCATCACTTCCAACAGGGGGAAACGGGACTATGGCTACACCTTC.

The CDR3 loop reads CASSEGGTNTDTQYF. In DNA form, the CDR3 reads TGTGCCAGCAGCGAGGGAGGGACAAACACAGATACGCAGTATTTT. V gene TRBV9 combines with J gene TRBJ2-3, with a tentative D call TRBD2 (7 bases). V lost 3 bases and J 2 bases, leaving 13 bases between the germline ends. Germline V gives CDR1 SGDLS, CDR2 YYNGEE. CDR3 size: 15 residues.

The chain has TRBV19 and TRBJ2-2; 16 bases agree with TRBD2. Unmatched junction bases numbered 8, after V lost 10 bases and J lost 0 bases. The germline CDR1 and CDR2 sequences are LNHDA and SQIVND (reference sequence). This CDR3 has 18 residues. CDR3 protein: CATIGTSGGAANTGELFF. The CDR3 bases are TGTGCCACCATCGGGACTAGCGGGGGGGCCGCGAACACCGGGGAGCTGTTTTTT.

The gene calls are TRBV7-9 and TRBJ1-1, with a tentative D call TRBD1 (5 bases). V lost 5 bases and J lost 2, with 12 bases in between. The CDR3 runs to 14 residues. CDR1 is SEHNR and CDR2 is FQNEAQ in the germline V gene (reference sequence). For the CDR3, the DNA is TGTGCCAGCAGCCGACAGATGGGAAACACTGAAGCTTTCTTT. As protein: CASSRQMGNTEAFF.